These T cell receptor beta chains were read from a single sample in a study of cytomegalovirus exposure and HLA in healthy donors. Data came from immunoSEQ multiplex PCR; TCRdb stores just in-frame clones and leaves some out. Of some 140,000 clones listed, over 70% are singletons. Source material: PBMCs. The receptors were sampled from a young woman in good health and CMV-seronegative. The CDR3 runs from the conserved cysteine through the conserved F or W. Fields, in order: D gene, clone size, J gene, V gene, CDR3 protein, CDR3 DNA. A D gene is named only where the DNA matches it firmly. Clone size is stated in some rows and not others, as once, few, many or a class when expanded.

D: .
size: few
J: TRBJ1-5
V: TRBV5-5
CDR3: CASSLVRGQPQHF
DNA: TGTGCCAGCAGCTTGGTACGCGGTCAGCCCCAGCATTTT

D: .
size: .
J: TRBJ2-2
V: TRBV6-1
CDR3: CASRFGAGELFF
DNA: TGTGCCAGCAGATTCGGGGCCGGGGAGCTGTTTTTT

D: .
size: .
J: TRBJ1-1
V: TRBV2
CDR3: CASTPDGGSTEAFF
DNA: TGTGCCAGCACTCCGGACGGGGGAAGTACTGAAGCTTTCTTT

D: .
size: medium-sized
J: TRBJ1-4
V: TRBV7-9
CDR3: CAFEANEKLFF
DNA: TGTGCCTTTGAGGCTAATGAAAAACTGTTTTTT

D: .
size: .
J: TRBJ2-7
V: TRBV6-5
CDR3: CASSPSSYEQYF
DNA: TGTGCCAGCAGCCCGTCCTCCTACGAGCAGTACTTC

D: TRBD2
size: .
J: TRBJ2-1
V: TRBV30
CDR3: CARTTGTSGINEQFF
DNA: TGTGCCAGAACCACCGGGACTAGCGGGATTAATGAGCAGTTCTTC

D: .
size: .
J: TRBJ1-2
V: TRBV27
CDR3: CAISLWAAPRSQAYGYTF
DNA: TGTGCCATCAGTTTATGGGCAGCTCCCAGATCCCAGGCCTATGGCTACACCTTC

D: TRBD1
size: .
J: TRBJ1-5
V: TRBV4-1
CDR3: CASSFSGGGNQPQHF
DNA: TGCGCCAGCAGCTTTTCAGGGGGCGGCAATCAGCCCCAGCATTTT

D: .
size: .
J: TRBJ1-1
V: TRBV30
CDR3: CAWTVGAGTEAFF
DNA: TGTGCCTGGACTGTAGGAGCTGGCACTGAAGCTTTCTTT

D: .
size: .
J: TRBJ1-3
V: TRBV10-3
CDR3: CAIGTSGNTIYF
DNA: TGTGCAATCGGGACTTCGGGAAACACCATATATTTT

D: .
size: .
J: TRBJ2-1
V: TRBV6-4
CDR3: CASSQGFEQFF
DNA: TGTGCCAGCAGTCAGGGGTTTGAGCAGTTCTTC

D: .
size: .
J: TRBJ2-7
V: TRBV30
CDR3: CAWSAPGRGVSYEQYF
DNA: TGTGCCTGGAGTGCACCCGGCAGGGGAGTCTCCTACGAGCAGTACTTC

D: .
size: .
J: TRBJ2-4
V: TRBV25-1
CDR3: CASSEVGKNIQYF
DNA: TGTGCCAGCAGTGAAGTCGGCAAAAACATTCAGTACTTC

D: .
size: .
J: TRBJ2-1
V: TRBV7-8
CDR3: CASSSEGLDNEQFF
DNA: TGTGCCAGCAGCTCCGAGGGCCTCGACAATGAGCAGTTCTTC

D: TRBD2
size: .
J: TRBJ2-3
V: TRBV4-1
CDR3: CASSPTSDTDTQYF
DNA: TGCGCCAGCAGCCCGACTAGCGACACAGATACGCAGTATTTT

D: .
size: .
J: TRBJ1-2
V: TRBV6-5
CDR3: CASSPGLFGGYGYTF
DNA: TGTGCCAGCAGTCCCGGATTGTTCGGGGGCTATGGCTACACCTTC

D: TRBD2
size: .
J: TRBJ2-1
V: TRBV4-2
CDR3: CASSQKGTSGTSSYNEQFF
DNA: TGTGCCAGCAGCCAGAAGGGAACTAGCGGGACCAGCTCCTACAATGAGCAGTTCTTC

D: .
size: .
J: TRBJ2-5
V: TRBV7-7
CDR3: CASSLFTGIQETQYF
DNA: TGTGCCAGCAGCTTATTCACCGGGATCCAAGAGACCCAGTACTTC

D: TRBD1
size: .
J: TRBJ2-5
V: TRBV10-2
CDR3: CASSEIGTGSQETQYF
DNA: TGCGCCAGCAGTGAGATTGGGACAGGGAGCCAGGAGACCCAGTACTTC

D: .
size: .
J: TRBJ2-7
V: TRBV27
CDR3: CASSQGREAGEQYF
DNA: TGTGCCAGCAGTCAGGGACGAGAAGCGGGCGAGCAGTACTTC

D: .
size: few
J: TRBJ1-1
V: TRBV6-1
CDR3: CASSELWQVNTEAFF
DNA: TGTGCCAGCAGTGAACTGTGGCAGGTGAACACTGAAGCTTTCTTT

D: .
size: few
J: TRBJ1-1
V: TRBV5-1
CDR3: CASSSSVQSPEAFF
DNA: TGCGCCAGCAGTTCCAGCGTCCAGAGTCCTGAAGCTTTCTTT

D: .
size: .
J: TRBJ1-1
V: TRBV10-3
CDR3: CAISESRAEAFF
DNA: TGTGCCATCAGTGAGTCGAGGGCTGAAGCTTTCTTT

D: .
size: .
J: TRBJ1-1
V: TRBV16
CDR3: CASSQSGKAFF
DNA: TGTGCCAGCAGCCAATCCGGGAAAGCTTTCTTT

D: TRBD2
size: .
J: TRBJ2-1
V: TRBV4-1
CDR3: CASSQEGGLAGGEQFF
DNA: TGCGCCAGCAGCCAAGAAGGGGGACTAGCGGGAGGTGAGCAGTTCTTC

D: .
size: .
J: TRBJ1-3
V: TRBV5-1
CDR3: CASSLADSGNTIYF
DNA: TGCGCCAGCAGCTTAGCGGACTCTGGAAACACCATATATTTT

D: .
size: .
J: TRBJ1-2
V: TRBV6-1
CDR3: CASSVETQGSYGYTF
DNA: TGTGCCAGCAGTGTTGAGACGCAGGGGTCCTATGGCTACACCTTC

D: TRBD2
size: .
J: TRBJ2-3
V: TRBV5-1
CDR3: CASSLGASGTTDTQYF
DNA: TGCGCCAGCAGCTTGGGCGCTAGCGGGACCACAGATACGCAGTATTTT

D: .
size: few
J: TRBJ2-1
V: TRBV7-9
CDR3: CASSLEGGEQFF
DNA: TGTGCCAGCAGCTTAGAGGGAGGTGAGCAGTTCTTC

D: TRBD1
size: .
J: TRBJ2-1
V: TRBV29-1
CDR3: CSVFIRTGVFNEQFF
DNA: TGCAGCGTTTTTATAAGGACAGGGGTTTTCAATGAGCAGTTCTTC

D: .
size: .
J: TRBJ1-1
V: TRBV7-9
CDR3: CASSLGRAMNTEAFF
DNA: TGTGCCAGCAGCTTAGGGAGGGCGATGAACACTGAAGCTTTCTTT

D: .
size: .
J: TRBJ1-2
V: TRBV29-1
CDR3: CSVGRDDYGYTF
DNA: TGCAGCGTGGGGCGGGACGACTATGGCTACACCTTC

D: TRBD2
size: .
J: TRBJ2-1
V: TRBV10-1
CDR3: CASSGSLAGGKFF
DNA: TGCGCCAGCAGTGGATCGCTAGCGGGAGGGAAGTTCTTC

D: TRBD1
size: once
J: TRBJ2-7
V: TRBV4-2
CDR3: CASSPRPTGDEQYF
DNA: TGTGCCAGCAGCCCGCGCCCAACAGGGGACGAGCAGTACTTC

D: TRBD1
size: .
J: TRBJ1-5
V: TRBV19
CDR3: CASSMGPGQGPPQHF
DNA: TGTGCCAGTAGTATGGGGCCGGGACAGGGGCCGCCCCAGCATTTT

D: TRBD2
size: few
J: TRBJ2-3
V: TRBV15
CDR3: CATSQRDLTDTQYF
DNA: TGTGCCACCAGCCAGCGGGACCTCACAGATACGCAGTATTTT

D: .
size: .
J: TRBJ2-1
V: TRBV6-6
CDR3: CASSWVGGTLLGQFF
DNA: TGTGCCAGCAGTTGGGTTGGCGGGACGCTCCTCGGGCAGTTCTTC

D: .
size: .
J: TRBJ2-3
V: TRBV11-3
CDR3: CASSLVSAGGQYF
DNA: TGTGCCAGCAGCTTAGTTTCCGCCGGGGGACAGTATTTT

D: TRBD2
size: .
J: TRBJ2-7
V: TRBV30
CDR3: CAWSGPRGFPDEQYF
DNA: TGTGCCTGGAGTGGTCCGCGGGGGTTCCCCGACGAGCAGTACTTC

D: .
size: .
J: TRBJ1-2
V: TRBV5-6
CDR3: CASSLGGGFGYTF
DNA: TGTGCCAGCAGCTTGGGCGGGGGCTTTGGCTACACCTTC

D: TRBD2
size: .
J: TRBJ2-5
V: TRBV10-3
CDR3: CAISESGAGGPETQYF
DNA: TGTGCCATCAGTGAGTCGGGAGCGGGAGGGCCAGAGACCCAGTACTTC

D: TRBD2
size: .
J: TRBJ2-7
V: TRBV6-4
CDR3: CASSGTIYYEQYF
DNA: TGTGCCAGCAGCGGGACTATTTACTACGAGCAGTACTTC

D: .
size: .
J: TRBJ2-7
V: TRBV11-2
CDR3: CASSPMGDEQYF
DNA: TGTGCCAGCAGCCCGATGGGCGACGAGCAGTACTTC

D: TRBD2
size: .
J: TRBJ2-7
V: TRBV30
CDR3: CAASSGRSSYEQYF
DNA: TGTGCCGCCTCTAGCGGGAGGAGCTCCTACGAGCAGTACTTC

D: .
size: many
J: TRBJ2-7
V: TRBV11-1
CDR3: CASSYETPEQYF
DNA: TGTGCCAGCAGCTACGAGACACCCGAGCAGTACTTC

D: .
size: .
J: TRBJ2-7
V: TRBV6-1
CDR3: CASSYIPSYEQYF
DNA: TGTGCCAGCAGCTATATTCCCTCCTACGAGCAGTACTTC

D: TRBD2
size: .
J: TRBJ2-1
V: TRBV5-1
CDR3: CASSFTPPGLAGYNEQFF
DNA: TGCGCCAGCAGCTTTACTCCTCCGGGACTAGCGGGGTACAATGAGCAGTTCTTC

D: .
size: .
J: TRBJ1-5
V: TRBV2
CDR3: CASSEEAYSNQPQHF
DNA: TGTGCCAGCAGTGAAGAAGCCTATAGCAATCAGCCCCAGCATTTT

D: .
size: .
J: TRBJ2-5
V: TRBV14
CDR3: CASSGRGYGETQYF
DNA: TGTGCCAGCAGCGGCAGGGGATATGGAGAGACCCAGTACTTC

D: .
size: .
J: TRBJ2-7
V: TRBV30
CDR3: CAWSFRYSEAYEQYF
DNA: TGTGCCTGGAGTTTTAGGTATAGCGAGGCCTACGAGCAGTACTTC

D: .
size: .
J: TRBJ2-1
V: TRBV6-5
CDR3: CASSVALGGNEQFF
DNA: TGTGCCAGCAGTGTAGCGTTAGGAGGGAATGAGCAGTTCTTC

D: TRBD2
size: .
J: TRBJ2-7
V: TRBV7-9
CDR3: CASSSLLAGEGPYEQYF
DNA: TGTGCCAGCAGCTCCCTACTAGCGGGAGAGGGCCCCTACGAGCAGTACTTC

D: TRBD1
size: .
J: TRBJ1-2
V: TRBV4-1
CDR3: CASSQGTGIPYGYTF
DNA: TGCGCCAGCAGCCAGGGGACAGGTATCCCCTATGGCTACACCTTC

D: .
size: .
J: TRBJ2-7
V: TRBV5-4
CDR3: CASSRDSYEQYF
DNA: TGTGCCAGCAGTCGAGACAGCTACGAGCAGTACTTC

D: .
size: .
J: TRBJ2-5
V: TRBV6-1
CDR3: CASSGTDEETQYF
DNA: TGTGCCAGCAGTGGGACAGACGAAGAGACCCAGTACTTC

D: TRBD2
size: .
J: TRBJ2-1
V: TRBV10-1
CDR3: CASRDSSGTYNEQFF
DNA: TGCGCCAGTAGGGATTCTAGCGGGACCTACAATGAGCAGTTCTTC

D: TRBD1
size: .
J: TRBJ2-7
V: TRBV5-6
CDR3: CASSSQVGGRVAYEQYF
DNA: TGTGCCAGCAGCTCCCAGGTAGGGGGCCGAGTGGCCTACGAGCAGTACTTC